A single sample gave rise to the 20 T cell receptor beta chains below, sequenced in a study of blood T cell repertoires in COVID-19. Profiled with immunoSEQ multiplex PCR; TCRdb holds only in-frame clones, not every one. The data hold roughly 200,000 clones, with approximately 85% observed a single time. Sequencing input: PBMCs or T cells enriched from blood (not recorded which). Receptor source: a woman in her 30s who had recovered from COVID-19.

This chain joins TRBV7-9 and TRBJ2-1; 9 bases align to TRBD2. The V segment lost 6 bases and the J segment 6 bases; nucleotides outside the gene matches: 12. CDR1 is SEHNR and CDR2 is FQNEAQ in the germline V gene (reference sequence). The CDR3 loop spans 16 amino acids. The CDR3 here is CASRSAWREGLNEQFF. The DNA for the CDR3 is TGTGCCAGCAGATCAGCTTGGCGGGAGGGCCTCAATGAGCAGTTCTTC.

The rearrangement links TRBV28 to TRBJ1-5, with 7 bases fitting TRBD1. V lost 8 bases, J lost 12 bases, and 7 bases stayed unmatched. The germline CDR1 and CDR2 sequences are MDHEN and SYDVKM. The CDR3 totals 11 residues. The CDR3 region is CASAPRTGQHF. The CDR3, as DNA: TGTGCCAGCGCACCGAGGACAGGCCAGCATTTT. The full variable domain, rest sourced from reference TRBV28 and TRBJ1-5, is DVKVTQSSRYLVKRTGEKVFLECVQDMDHENMFWYRQDPGLGLRLIYFSYDVKMKEKGDIPEGYSVSREKKERFSLILESASTNQTSMYLCASAPRTGQHFGDGTRLSIL.

The chain carries TRBV6-6 and TRBJ1-6; possibly TRBD1 for D (5 bases). V was pared by 6 bases and J by 7 bases, with 16 bases between. This CDR3 region has 15 residues. Germline-derived CDR1 and CDR2 are MNHNY and SVGAGI (reference sequence). CDR3 DNA sequence: TGTGCCAGCAGAACCGACAGCTTCCCAAATTCACCCCTCCACTTT. Translating gives CASRTDSFPNSPLHF.

This chain joins TRBV19 and TRBJ1-1, with TRBD1 identical over 10 bases. V shed 7 bases and J 4 bases; nucleotides not matched to a gene: 9. Germline lookup yields CDR1 LNHDA and CDR2 SQIVND (reference sequence). CDR3 length: 15 residues. CDR3 loop: CASITGTGAGTEAFF. The CDR3 coding sequence is TGTGCCAGTATCACCGGGACAGGGGCGGGCACTGAAGCTTTCTTT. The whole variable domain, filled in from reference TRBV19 and TRBJ1-1, reads DGGITQSPKYLFRKEGQNVTLSCEQNLNHDAMYWYRQDPGQGLRLIYYSQIVNDFQKGDIAEGYSVSREKKESFPLTVTSAQKNPTAFYLCASITGTGAGTEAFFGQGTRLTVV.

This clone was observed a single time. V gene TRBV2 combines with J gene TRBJ1-5; D ambiguous. V was shortened by 1 base and J by 7 bases, with 11 bases between the two germline ends. CDR3 length equals 14 residues. Germline-derived CDR1 and CDR2 are SNHLY and FYNNEI. CDR3 DNA: TGTGCCAGCAGTGAAGGAGCGGGAGTCCAGCCCCAGCATTTT. It encodes CASSEGAGVQPQHF.

The chain recombines TRBV6-5 with TRBJ2-7; a possible D gene is TRBD2 (5 bases). The CDR3 runs to 13 residues. The germline gives CDR1 MNHEY, CDR2 SVGAGI. Trimming pared 6 bases from V and 7 bases from J, leaving 16 bases between. This CDR3 reads CASRRESNREQYF. The CDR3 nucleotides are TGTGCCAGCAGAAGGGAGAGTAACCGAGAGCAGTACTTC.

J is TRBJ2-7 and V is TRBV28; 7 bases are shared with TRBD1. The CDR3 sequence is 14 residues long. The germline V gene encodes CDR1 MDHEN and CDR2 SYDVKM. V lost 1 base to trimming and J lost 6 bases; unmatched junction nucleotides: 6. The DNA of the CDR3 is TGTGCCAGCAGTTTATCTCACAGGGGTGCCGAGCAGTACTTC. It specifies CASSLSHRGAEQYF.

The chain joins TRBV5-4 to TRBJ1-1, with TRBD1 as a possible D gene (6 bases). V shed 2 bases and J shed 0 bases, with 8 bases lying between them. CDR3 length: 14 amino acids. Germline assignment: CDR1 SGHNT and CDR2 YYREEE (reference sequence). The DNA of the CDR3 is TGTGCCAGCAGCTTTGACAGGTTGAACACTGAAGCTTTCTTT. This gives the protein CASSFDRLNTEAFF.

The chain links TRBV19 to TRBJ1-1; no firm D call. Germline CDR1 is LNHDA and CDR2 is SQIVND (reference sequence). The CDR3 length is 15 residues. The V end was cut by 3 bases, the J end by 3 bases, with 14 bases between. For the CDR3, the DNA is TGTGCCAGTAGTATCGGTTCCCGGAGGGACACTGAAGCTTTCTTT. It yields the protein CASSIGSRRDTEAFF.

The rearrangement joins TRBV19 to TRBJ1-3; D gene unclear. The CDR3 contains 12 residues. V was trimmed by 7 bases and J by 10 bases, leaving 14 bases between them. CDR1 LNHDA and CDR2 SQIVND come from the germline V gene (reference sequence). The CDR3 DNA reads as TGTGCCAGTACCCAGGAGGCTGGAACCATATATTTT. Its protein product is CASTQEAGTIYF.

V is TRBV5-6 and J is TRBJ2-7; 11 nucleotides match TRBD1. The CDR3 has 14 residues. The V segment lost 4 bases and the J segment 4 bases; nucleotides outside the gene matches: 4. The germline V gene encodes CDR1 SGHDT and CDR2 YYEEEE. The CDR3 loop is CASSTGQGAYEQYF. CDR3 sequence (DNA): TGTGCCAGCAGCACCGGACAGGGGGCTTACGAGCAGTACTTC.

The rearrangement joins TRBV10-3 to TRBJ2-1, with D maybe TRBD2 (5 bases). V was pared by 6 bases and J by 0 bases, with 15 bases between. The CDR3 extends over 16 amino acids. Germline V gene sequence: CDR1 ENHRY, CDR2 SYGVKD. The CDR3 DNA follows: TGTGCCATCAGCCTGACGTACCGGGGCTCCTACAATGAGCAGTTCTTC. It encodes CAISLTYRGSYNEQFF.

The chain joins TRBV2 to TRBJ2-1; D not certain. The CDR3 spans 16 residues. V lost 7 bases to trimming and J lost 1 base, with 17 bases between them. Germline lookup yields CDR1 SNHLY and CDR2 FYNNEI. The CDR3 DNA follows: TGTGCCAGCACCGAGGTAGCCGGTGGGTCCTACAATGAGCAGTTCTTC. Protein: CASTEVAGGSYNEQFF.

The chain combines TRBV7-2 with TRBJ2-1; 8 bases are shared with TRBD1. CDR3 size: 15 residues. The germline gives CDR1 SGHTA, CDR2 FQGNSA. V dropped 4 bases and J dropped 1; count of bases not matched to a gene: 3. CDR3 loop: CASSSDRGSYNEQFF. The CDR3, as DNA: TGTGCCAGCAGCTCTGACAGGGGATCCTACAATGAGCAGTTCTTC.

The chain employs TRBV15 and TRBJ1-3, with D possibly being TRBD1 (5 bases). There are 16 residues in the CDR3. Germline CDR1 is LNHNV and CDR2 is YYDKDF (reference sequence). V was clipped by 5 bases and J by 0 bases, with 14 bases between them. The CDR3 bases are TGTGCCACCAGCGGTATACAGGTTTTCTCTGGAAACACCATATATTTT. Its protein is CATSGIQVFSGNTIYF.

This clone was observed a single time. The chain employs TRBV28 and TRBJ2-7; maybe TRBD1 (6 bases). Trimming removed 10 bases from V and 0 bases from J, with 13 bases in between. This CDR3 has 13 residues. Germline loops: CDR1 MDHEN, CDR2 SYDVKM. The CDR3 region is CATRTGSSYEQYF. The CDR3 bases are TGTGCCACCCGCACAGGGAGCTCCTACGAGCAGTACTTC. Variable domain in full (rest from reference TRBV28 and TRBJ2-7): DVKVTQSSRYLVKRTGEKVFLECVQDMDHENMFWYRQDPGLGLRLIYFSYDVKMKEKGDIPEGYSVSREKKERFSLILESASTNQTSMYLCATRTGSSYEQYFGPGTRLTVT.

The gene calls are TRBV5-1 and TRBJ1-1, with 10 bases identical to TRBD1. This CDR3 contains 20 residues. Looked up from germline, CDR1 is SGHRS and CDR2 is YFSETQ. Trimming at V came to 5 bases and at J to 0 bases, leaving 19 bases not matched to a gene. CDR3 residues: CASSSAGWGQGQNMNTEAFF. The DNA of the CDR3 is TGCGCCAGCAGTAGCGCCGGGTGGGGACAGGGGCAAAACATGAACACTGAAGCTTTCTTT. The complete variable domain, with remaining parts taken from reference TRBV5-1 and TRBJ1-1, reads KAGVTQTPRYLIKTRGQQVTLSCSPISGHRSVSWYQQTPGQGLQFLFEYFSETQRNKGNFPGRFSGRQFSNSRSEMNVSTLELGDSALYLCASSSAGWGQGQNMNTEAFFGQGTRLTVV.

V usage is TRBV19 and J usage is TRBJ1-5; D possibly corresponds to TRBD1 (5 bases). V shed 3 bases and J shed 6 bases, with 15 bases lying between them. Germline V gene sequence: CDR1 LNHDA, CDR2 SQIVND (reference sequence). CDR3 length: 15 amino acids. This CDR3 reads CASSIWVGGVQPQHF. Written as DNA, the CDR3 is TGTGCCAGTAGTATCTGGGTGGGGGGAGTTCAGCCCCAGCATTTT.

The chain combines TRBV5-6 with TRBJ1-2; TRBD1 matches 9 bases. V dropped 5 bases and J dropped 8; count of bases not matched to a gene: 10. Germline V gene sequence: CDR1 SGHDT, CDR2 YYEEEE. The CDR3 has 14 amino acids. This CDR3 reads CASRRDRVIEGYTF. The CDR3 nucleotides are TGTGCCAGCAGGAGGGACAGGGTCATTGAAGGCTACACCTTC.

This chain uses TRBV3-1 (or the pseudogene TRBV3-2) with TRBJ2-2; TRBD2 matches at 8 bases. V was pared by 0 bases and J by 7 bases, with 7 bases of the junction left unmatched. The CDR3 covers 16 residues. Germline loops: CDR1 LGHDT, CDR2 YNNKEL (reference sequence). The CDR3 region is CASSQDTAGVYGELFF. In nucleotides, the CDR3 is TGTGCCAGCAGCCAAGATACAGCGGGAGTGTACGGGGAGCTGTTTTTT.